The TCR beta chain under discussion was sequenced for a study of blood T cell repertoires in COVID-19. The germline V gene has CDR1 MNHEY and CDR2 SMNVEV (reference sequence). The germline V and J ends were trimmed by 7 bases and 4 bases, with 13 bases remaining between them. CDR3 length equals 13 residues. The assay was immunoSEQ multiplex PCR, and TCRdb's table has in-frame clones only and misses some. Among some 270,000 clones listed, 90% were seen once. The receptor's source is a woman between 55 and 75 years old with COVID-19, enrolled during active disease. Sequences were obtained from peripheral blood. The rearrangement uses TRBV27 and TRBJ1-2; the D gene is possibly TRBD1 (6 bases). In nucleotides, the CDR3 is TGTGCCAGCACCCACAGGGAGGGCTATGGCTACACCTTC. It is translated as CASTHREGYGYTF.